A single sample gave rise to the 21 T cell receptor beta chains below, sequenced in a study of cytomegalovirus exposure and HLA in healthy donors. Both 60 Vbeta primers and 13 Jbeta primers went into the PCR. The assay was immunoSEQ multiplex PCR, and TCRdb's table has in-frame clones only and misses some. The data show more than 85,000 clones, roughly 76% seen once. The sample consisted of PBMCs. These receptors came from a middle-aged man in good health and CMV-seronegative.

The rearrangement joins TRBV28 to TRBJ1-5, with no clear D. Per the germline V gene, CDR1 is MDHEN and CDR2 is SYDVKM. The CDR3 extends over 17 amino acids. Trimming stripped 6 bases from V and 2 bases from J, with 20 bases between. CDR3 bases: TGTGCCAGCAGACAAGGGCAGGTCCCGAGGGGCAATCAGCCCCAGCATTTT. Amino acids: CASRQGQVPRGNQPQHF.

The chain joins TRBV28 to TRBJ1-1; 9 bases align to TRBD1. The trim removed 6 bases at V and 6 bases at J, leaving 11 bases unmatched. The CDR3 totals 15 residues. Germline V gene sequence: CDR1 MDHEN, CDR2 SYDVKM. The CDR3 coding sequence is TGTGCCAGCAGGCCTTACCGGGACAGGGAGGCTGAAGCTTTCTTT. Translating it yields CASRPYRDREAEAFF. The variable domain in full, completed from reference TRBV28 and TRBJ1-1, reads DVKVTQSSRYLVKRTGEKVFLECVQDMDHENMFWYRQDPGLGLRLIYFSYDVKMKEKGDIPEGYSVSREKKERFSLILESASTNQTSMYLCASRPYRDREAEAFFGQGTRLTVV.

The rearrangement links TRBV5-3 to TRBJ2-5, with 10 positions matching TRBD2. TRBV5-3 is treated as an ORF (open reading frame) with a function not yet certain. V was clipped by 4 bases and J by 2 bases; unmatched bases: 8. The CDR3 covers 16 residues. The CDR3 loop is CARSQASGSGQETQYF. Written as DNA, the CDR3 is TGTGCCAGAAGCCAAGCTAGCGGGAGCGGACAAGAGACCCAGTACTTC.

The V gene is TRBV6-5, the J gene TRBJ2-5, with a weak D call TRBD1 (5 bases). Trimming stripped 8 bases from V and 3 bases from J, with 13 bases between. Germline values: CDR1 MNHEY, CDR2 SVGAGI. The CDR3 is 13 amino acids. This chain's CDR3 is CASSAGREETQYF. As DNA, the CDR3 is TGTGCCAGCTCCGCCGGCAGGGAAGAGACCCAGTACTTC.

About this clone itself: A read error may be the cause here, since a much bigger clone is one base away. The chain joins TRBV11-3 to TRBJ2-2, with 7 bases aligning to TRBD1. Germline assignment: CDR1 SGHNT and CDR2 YENEEA. The CDR3 sequence is 16 residues long. The V segment lost 2 bases and the J segment 7 bases; nucleotides outside the gene matches: 10. The CDR3 region has the DNA TGTGCCAGCAGCTTACTGGAACAGGGGACGGACGGGGAGCTGTTTTTT. This codes for CASSLLEQGTDGELFF.

The chain employs TRBV28 and TRBJ1-5; TRBD1 is a possible D gene (6 bases). The V gene lost 6 bases and the J gene lost 6 bases, with 9 bases spanning the gap. Germline lookup yields CDR1 MDHEN and CDR2 SYDVKM. This CDR3 comprises 12 residues. The CDR3 DNA follows: TGTGCCAGCAGAGGGACACTTCAGCCCCAGCATTTT. It specifies CASRGTLQPQHF.

This clone was seen a few times. This chain links TRBV7-2 with TRBJ2-3; no firm D call. The CDR3 is 13 residues long. V was clipped by 2 bases and J by 8 bases, with 11 bases between them. CDR1 is SGHTA and CDR2 is FQGNSA in the germline V gene. For the CDR3, the DNA is TGTGCCAGCAGCTTATCTCTATTCGGTACGCAGTATTTT. It encodes CASSLSLFGTQYF.

CDR3: CATSSSRREDYGYTF. Written as DNA, the CDR3 is TGTGCCACCAGCAGTTCACGGAGGGAGGACTATGGCTACACCTTC. The rearrangement uses TRBV15 and TRBJ1-2; D unresolved. CDR3 length: 15 residues. CDR1 and CDR2 (germline): LNHNV, YYDKDF (reference sequence). The V gene lost 3 bases and the J gene lost 3 bases, with 14 bases spanning the gap.

The CDR3: CASSRDSRTDTQYF. In nucleotides, the CDR3 is TGCGCCAGCAGTCGGGACAGCCGCACAGATACGCAGTATTTT. The chain links TRBV4-1 to TRBJ2-3; 7 bases map to TRBD1. The CDR3 has 14 amino acids. Per the germline V gene, CDR1 is MGHRA and CDR2 is YSYEKL. V was pared by 6 bases and J by 1 base, with 4 bases of the junction left unmatched.

The chain carries TRBV7-3 and TRBJ2-2; D not certain. The CDR3 is 14 amino acids. Germline V lookup: CDR1 SGHTA, CDR2 FQGTGA. The ends were cut back, 5 bases at V and 7 bases at J, with 14 bases in the middle. CDR3 in DNA: TGTGCCAGCAGCCCCGCATCCAGTCACGGGGAGCTGTTTTTT. It codes for CASSPASSHGELFF.

The chain has TRBV10-3 and TRBJ2-1, with 7 bases fitting TRBD1. Germline V CDR1 and CDR2: ENHRY, SYGVKD. There are 15 residues in the CDR3. V shed 7 bases, J shed 4 bases, and the junction held 10 bases outside the gene matches. This chain's CDR3 is CAINRQGVGYNEQFF. Written as DNA, the CDR3 is TGTGCCATCAATCGACAGGGTGTAGGGTACAATGAGCAGTTCTTC.

Of note for this clone: At one boundary the junction diverges from the germline segment, which might be a read error. The chain's CDR3 is CSSSTARGSYEQYF. In nucleotides, the CDR3 is TGTTCCAGCAGCACGGCGCGGGGCTCCTACGAGCAGTACTTC. V and J are TRBV7-9 and TRBJ2-7; weak D call: TRBD2 (6 bases). CDR1 is SEHNR and CDR2 is FQNEAQ in the germline V gene (reference sequence). The CDR3 extends over 14 amino acids.

This clone was seen a single time. The genes are TRBV4-3 and TRBJ2-6; D is unclear. The germline V gene encodes CDR1 LGHNA and CDR2 YSLEER. Trimming left V 1 base short and J 0 bases short, with 10 bases between. This CDR3 is built from 17 residues. As DNA, the CDR3 is TGCGCCAGCAGCCAAGTATACACCAGCTCTGGGGCCAACGTCCTGACTTTC. The encoded protein is CASSQVYTSSGANVLTF.

This clone has a single count. The genes are TRBV18 and TRBJ2-5, with 7 bases fitting TRBD1. The V and J ends lost 0 bases and 2 bases, in that order; junction bases with no gene match: 0. The V gene's germline CDR1 is KGHSH and CDR2 LQKENI. The CDR3 is made up of 14 amino acids. Here the CDR3 DNA reads TGTGCCAGCTCACCACCGGGACAGCAAGAGACCCAGTACTTC. Its protein is CASSPPGQQETQYF.

This rearrangement joins TRBV18 to TRBJ1-1; D unclear. The CDR3 has 14 amino acids. V gave up 3 bases and J gave up 4 bases, with 12 bases separating them. CDR1 is KGHSH, CDR2 LQKENI, per germline. CDR3 region: CASSPTGFLTEAFF. CDR3 in DNA: TGTGCCAGCTCACCGACCGGGTTTCTCACTGAAGCTTTCTTT.

With respect to this clone: Sequence at one end of the junction differs from germline and may be a read error. The chain joins TRBV7-9 to TRBJ2-7, with a possible D match to TRBD2 (5 bases). Germline CDR1 and CDR2: SEHNR and FQNEAQ (reference sequence). This CDR3 spans 13 amino acids. The CDR3 DNA reads as TGTTCCAGCAGCAACCTCCGGGGCTACGAGCAGTACTTC. Translation gives CSSSNLRGYEQYF.

The J gene is TRBJ2-2, the V gene TRBV5-1; 7 nucleotides line up with TRBD2. The CDR3 has 16 residues. J lost 6 bases, V lost 0 bases, and 8 bases had no gene match. The germline gives CDR1 SGHRS, CDR2 YFSETQ. CDR3 protein: CASSLEWGRAPGELFF. As DNA, the CDR3 is TGCGCCAGCAGCTTGGAGTGGGGGAGGGCCCCCGGGGAGCTGTTTTTT.

The gene calls are TRBV6-1 and TRBJ1-2; D is undetermined. Per the germline V gene, CDR1 is MNHNS and CDR2 is SASEGT. The CDR3 covers 12 residues. The V and J ends lost 4 bases and 5 bases respectively, with 8 bases between them. For the CDR3, the DNA is TGTGCCAGCAGTGCTGAGGGTTATGGCTACACCTTC. This codes for CASSAEGYGYTF.

For the CDR3, the DNA is TGTGCCAGCAGCTTCACAGGGGGGTCAAGCGATGAGCAGTTCTTC. Its translation is CASSFTGGSSDEQFF. The chain recombines TRBV7-9 with TRBJ2-1, with 8 bases matching TRBD1. Unmatched junction bases numbered 9, after V lost 3 bases and J lost 8 bases. This CDR3 is 15 amino acids long. CDR1 is SEHNR, CDR2 FQNEAQ, per germline (reference sequence).

The J gene is TRBJ2-1, the V gene TRBV5-1, with 7 nucleotides matching TRBD2. Per the germline V gene, CDR1 is SGHRS and CDR2 is YFSETQ. The CDR3 loop spans 14 amino acids. Germline trimming cut 0 bases from V and 8 bases from J; bases unmatched to any gene: 5. The CDR3, as DNA: TGCGCCAGCAGCTTGGGGCGGGGGTGGGATGAGCAGTTCTTC. Translating it yields CASSLGRGWDEQFF.

The chain is built from TRBV7-2 and TRBJ2-1; 9 nucleotides align to TRBD2. This CDR3 region has 16 residues. The V and J ends lost 5 bases and 0 bases, in that order; junction bases with no gene match: 5. The germline CDR1 and CDR2 sequences are SGHTA and FQGNSA. CDR3 bases: TGTGCCAGCAGCACCTTAGCGGGGGCCTCCTACAATGAGCAGTTCTTC. Its protein is CASSTLAGASYNEQFF. Looking up the rest from reference TRBV7-2 and TRBJ2-1 gives the full variable domain: GAGVSQSPSNKVTEKGKDVELRCDPISGHTALYWYRQSLGQGLEFLIYFQGNSAPDKSGLPSDRFSAERTGGSVSTLTIQRTQQEDSAVYLCASSTLAGASYNEQFFGPGTRLTVL.